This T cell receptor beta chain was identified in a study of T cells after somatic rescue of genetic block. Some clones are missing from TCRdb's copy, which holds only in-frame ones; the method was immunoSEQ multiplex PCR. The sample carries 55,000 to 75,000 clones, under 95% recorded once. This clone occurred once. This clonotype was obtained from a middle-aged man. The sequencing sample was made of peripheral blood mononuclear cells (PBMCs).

Here the CDR3 DNA reads TGCGCCAGCAGCCAAGTTAGCGGGAGGGGAGAGACCCAGTACTTC. Its protein is CASSQVSGRGETQYF. The genes are TRBV4-3 and TRBJ2-5, with 11 bases that match TRBD2. V was pared by 1 base and J by 4 bases, with 2 bases of the junction left unmatched. CDR3 size: 15 residues. Germline values: CDR1 LGHNA, CDR2 YSLEER.